This T cell receptor (beta chain) is from a study of T cells in Graves' hyperthyroidism and ophthalmopathy. The source material, RNA transcripts, was used to amplify TCR beta CDR3 regions. Carried out on the TCR CDR3, a first-round RT-PCR used the HTBI primer set. TCRdb re-called the multiplex PCR reads through MiXCR, storing one row per CDR3 protein. The top ten hold roughly 25% of the sample, which has fewer than 25,000 distinct CDR3 sequences, around 54% seen once. Over 9 ml of fresh peripheral blood supplied the PBMCs. V was shortened by 6 bases and J by 6 bases, with 14 bases between the two germline ends. Germline values: CDR1 GTSNPN, CDR2 SVGIG (reference sequence). CDR3 size: 13 residues. This clonotype was seen a few times.

The clonotype comes from a woman aged 40 to 50 with Graves' hyperthyroidism that later progressed to Graves' ophthalmopathy. Source material: blood. The J gene is TRBJ1-4, the V gene TRBV30; tentative D call: TRBD1 (6 bases). CDR3 residues: CACTKDSYEKLFF. CDR3 nucleotide sequence: TGTGCCTGTACGAAGGACAGCTATGAAAAACTGTTTTTT.